This TCR beta chain was sequenced for a study of vaccination effects on CD4 cells after COVID-19. Study at large: Every participant took two doses of the BNT162b2 or mRNA-1273 vaccine.

With regard to this clone: The antigen is unknown.

The table came from immunoSEQ multiplex PCR; TCRdb's copy has only in-frame clones and leaves some out. The sample gives tens of thousands of clones, around 76% of which show up once; around 5% is in the top ten. Germline CDR1 is MNHNY and CDR2 is SVGAGI (reference sequence). The V gene lost 6 bases and the J gene lost 2 bases, with 11 bases spanning the gap. The CDR3 runs to 13 residues. The ViraFEST assay expanded antigen-specific CD4+ T cells with viral peptide pools before sequencing. CD4+ T cells were isolated after 10 days of culture. The person's infection with SARS-CoV-2, confirmed by PCR, took place between March and December 2020.

The genes are TRBV6-6 and TRBJ2-7, with a weak D call TRBD1 (6 bases). The sample was CD4+ T cells from PBMCs cultured with HIV peptides, taken before COVID-19 vaccination. Stated subset: HIV-1 Nef peptide pool negative control/reference culture. The clonotype originates from a human donor who had a prior SARS-CoV-2 infection. CDR3 in DNA: TGTGCCAGCAGCCGACAGGAGACCTACGAGCAGTACTTC. Translated: CASSRQETYEQYF.